These T cell receptor beta chains were read from a single sample in a study of blood T cell repertoires in COVID-19. Method: immunoSEQ multiplex PCR; TCRdb's copy keeps in-frame clones and lacks some. The data show about 190,000 clones, under 90% seen once. The specimen sequenced was peripheral blood. The source of these receptors is a human donor in a cohort sampled during active COVID-19. CDR3s include the opening cysteine and the closing phenylalanine or tryptophan. D genes are given only for firm matches. Rows may omit the clone size; those that give it use once, few, many or a size class.

v_call: TRBV6-1; d_call: -; j_call: TRBJ1-5; clone_size: once; cdr3_length: 17; cdr3_nt: TGTGCCAGCAGTGAATTTCCCGCAGGGTCAAGCAATCAGCCCCAGCATTTT; cdr3_aa: CASSEFPAGSSNQPQHF
v_call: TRBV6-5; d_call: -; j_call: TRBJ2-7; clone_size: -; cdr3_length: 14; cdr3_nt: TGTGCCAGCAGTAGGGACTTTAGCTCCTACGAGCAGTACTTC; cdr3_aa: CASSRDFSSYEQYF
v_call: TRBV15; d_call: -; j_call: TRBJ1-1; clone_size: -; cdr3_length: 13; cdr3_nt: TGTGCCACCAGCAGACAGGTGCCCACTGAAGCTTTCTTT; cdr3_aa: CATSRQVPTEAFF
v_call: TRBV7-9; d_call: TRBD2; j_call: TRBJ2-7; clone_size: few; cdr3_length: 17; cdr3_nt: TGTGCCAGCAGCTCAAAGCGGGAGGGCTTAAGCTCCTACGAGCAGTACTTC; cdr3_aa: CASSSKREGLSSYEQYF
v_call: TRBV10-1; d_call: TRBD2; j_call: TRBJ2-1; clone_size: -; cdr3_length: 14; cdr3_nt: TGCGCCAGTAGAGCGGGGGGGTCTTACAATGAGCAGTTCTTC; cdr3_aa: CASRAGGSYNEQFF
v_call: TRBV19; d_call: -; j_call: TRBJ2-5; clone_size: -; cdr3_length: 13; cdr3_nt: TGTGCCAGTAGTATAGGGGGAGCGGAGACCCAGTACTTC; cdr3_aa: CASSIGGAETQYF
v_call: TRBV6-5; d_call: -; j_call: TRBJ2-5; clone_size: -; cdr3_length: 14; cdr3_nt: TGTGCCAGCAGTTACTCGGGGGGACTGGAGACCCAGTACTTC; cdr3_aa: CASSYSGGLETQYF
v_call: TRBV6-2/TRBV6-3; d_call: -; j_call: TRBJ2-2; clone_size: once; cdr3_length: 15; cdr3_nt: TGTGCCAGCAGTTACTCTCCCCGCGGCAGCGGGGAGCTGTTTTTT; cdr3_aa: CASSYSPRGSGELFF
v_call: TRBV29-1; d_call: -; j_call: TRBJ2-1; clone_size: once; cdr3_length: 12; cdr3_nt: TGCAGCGTTGGTGGGGGAGGCAATGAGCAGTTCTTC; cdr3_aa: CSVGGGGNEQFF
v_call: TRBV4-2; d_call: -; j_call: TRBJ1-2; clone_size: once; cdr3_length: 16; cdr3_nt: TGTGCCAGCAGCCAAGAGGCGGCAGCAGGGAACTATGGCTACACCTTC; cdr3_aa: CASSQEAAAGNYGYTF
v_call: TRBV7-7; d_call: -; j_call: TRBJ1-4; clone_size: -; cdr3_length: 15; cdr3_nt: TGTGCCAGCAGCCGCCGAGGGTCGGGCCGTGAAAAACTGTTTTTT; cdr3_aa: CASSRRGSGREKLFF
v_call: TRBV2; d_call: -; j_call: TRBJ2-1; clone_size: -; cdr3_length: 15; cdr3_nt: TGTGCCAGCAGCGTTACAGGGATGGGAAACAATGAGCAGTTCTTC; cdr3_aa: CASSVTGMGNNEQFF
v_call: TRBV6-6; d_call: -; j_call: TRBJ2-1; clone_size: -; cdr3_length: 14; cdr3_nt: TGTGCCAGCAGTTACTCTACTAGGAACGGTGAGCAGTTCTTC; cdr3_aa: CASSYSTRNGEQFF
v_call: TRBV11-1; d_call: TRBD1; j_call: TRBJ2-7; clone_size: -; cdr3_length: 13; cdr3_nt: TGTGCCAGCAGCATACAGGGGGTAGGTGAGCAGTACTTC; cdr3_aa: CASSIQGVGEQYF
v_call: TRBV27; d_call: TRBD2; j_call: TRBJ2-5; clone_size: -; cdr3_length: 15; cdr3_nt: TGTGCCAGCAGTTTAGGACTAGCGGGAGGCCCCCCCCAGTACTTC; cdr3_aa: CASSLGLAGGPPQYF
v_call: TRBV7-9; d_call: -; j_call: TRBJ2-2; clone_size: -; cdr3_length: 15; cdr3_nt: TGTGCCAGCAGCTTAGGGCCTCCTCGCACCGGGGAGCTGTTTTTT; cdr3_aa: CASSLGPPRTGELFF
v_call: TRBV6-5; d_call: TRBD2; j_call: TRBJ2-1; clone_size: -; cdr3_length: 15; cdr3_nt: TGTGCCAGCAGTTCCTCTAGCGGGGGGCTAAATGAGCAGTTCTTC; cdr3_aa: CASSSSSGGLNEQFF
v_call: TRBV5-1; d_call: -; j_call: TRBJ1-1; clone_size: -; cdr3_length: 13; cdr3_nt: TGCGCCAGCAGCTTGACGGCCTCCAACAGGGCTTTCTTT; cdr3_aa: CASSLTASNRAFF
v_call: TRBV7-2; d_call: TRBD1; j_call: TRBJ1-2; clone_size: -; cdr3_length: 17; cdr3_nt: TGTGCCAGCAGCCGGACCCCGGGACAGGGGGCATATTATGGCTACACCTTC; cdr3_aa: CASSRTPGQGAYYGYTF
v_call: TRBV5-5; d_call: -; j_call: TRBJ2-3; clone_size: -; cdr3_length: 14; cdr3_nt: TGTGCCAGCAGCTTGGGGGCCCTCTCAGATACGCAGTATTTT; cdr3_aa: CASSLGALSDTQYF
v_call: TRBV11-2; d_call: -; j_call: TRBJ2-5; clone_size: -; cdr3_length: 14; cdr3_nt: TGTGCCAGCAGCTTAATTCTAGGCCAAGAGACCCAGTACTTC; cdr3_aa: CASSLILGQETQYF
v_call: TRBV7-9; d_call: -; j_call: TRBJ1-2; clone_size: -; cdr3_length: 13; cdr3_nt: TGTGCCAGCAGCTTCACAGGGTTGGGTGGCTACACCTTC; cdr3_aa: CASSFTGLGGYTF
v_call: TRBV3-1/TRBV3-2; d_call: TRBD2; j_call: TRBJ2-3; clone_size: -; cdr3_length: 17; cdr3_nt: TGTGCCAGCAGCCACGCCCGGGGACTAGCGGGAGCAGATACGCAGTATTTT; cdr3_aa: CASSHARGLAGADTQYF
v_call: TRBV12-5; d_call: -; j_call: TRBJ2-3; clone_size: -; cdr3_length: 15; cdr3_nt: TGTGCTAGTGGTTCGAGGGGGGGGACCACAGATACGCAGTATTTT; cdr3_aa: CASGSRGGTTDTQYF
v_call: TRBV6-1; d_call: -; j_call: TRBJ2-3; clone_size: -; cdr3_length: 15; cdr3_nt: TGTGCCAGCAGTGAAACCGGACATAGCACAGATACGCAGTATTTT; cdr3_aa: CASSETGHSTDTQYF